What follows is one T cell receptor beta chain and its context. Its antigen is not identified. This record comes from a study of PD-1 blockade in classical Hodgkin lymphoma. Study-level findings and limits: Possibly reflecting disease activity or prior therapy, repertoire differences have causes that remain undefined. The study reported lower baseline TCR diversity in newly diagnosed patients than in healthy donors.

The patients all showed relapse after autologous stem cell transplantation, while their brentuximab vedotin exposure varied. Best responses included complete response and partial response; otherwise, the best response was progressive disease. The protocol was immunoSEQ multiplex PCR, while the TCRdb copy is restricted to in-frame clones and leaves out a portion. The repertoire holds about 12,000 clones, just under 80% seen once, with under 30% in the top ten. V was shortened by 0 bases and J by 6 bases, with 12 bases between the two germline ends. Germline V gene lookup returns CDR1 SGHRS and CDR2 YFSETQ. The CDR3 loop spans 15 amino acids.

The rearrangement joins TRBV5-1 to TRBJ1-4, with D possibly TRBD1 on 6 matching bases. This receptor was obtained from a human donor with classical Hodgkin lymphoma. Here the sequenced sample was peripheral blood mononuclear cells (PBMCs), taken at baseline. CDR3 loop: CASSLAGTRDEKLFF. CDR3 nucleotide sequence: TGCGCCAGCAGCTTGGCTGGGACAAGAGATGAAAAACTGTTTTTT.